Listed below are T cell receptor beta chains from one sample, sequenced in a study of monozygotic twins with inflammatory bowel disease. One entry per CDR3 protein, without DNA, is what TCRdb gives after re-calling the 5' RACE reads. The specimen's table records 420,000 or so distinct CDR3 sequences. Sequencing was done on a sample of blood. Source of these receptors: a human donor with ulcerative colitis or Crohn's disease, or a healthy co-twin of an affected twin (not recorded which). CDR3s include the opening cysteine and the closing phenylalanine or tryptophan. Each record gives: J gene, V gene, CDR3 protein.

>TRBJ2-1|TRBV9
CASSVASGGYNEQFF
>TRBJ2-3|TRBV20-1
CSARWRGTDTQYF
>TRBJ2-1|TRBV20-1
CSAPAGPSGRGDNEQFF
>TRBJ1-6|TRBV2
CASSPRGQGASSPLHF
>TRBJ2-7|TRBV20-1
CSANFERGAYEQYF
>TRBJ2-2|TRBV7-2
CASSGGLAGAGELFF
>TRBJ2-4|TRBV7-2
CASSVSGAPAKNIQYF
>TRBJ1-1|TRBV9
CASRPWENTEAFF
>TRBJ2-2|TRBV12-3/TRBV12-4
CASAGSGSHTGELFF
>TRBJ1-1|TRBV5-1
CASSTGTLNTEAFF
>TRBJ1-5|TRBV27
CASSLTALPNQPQHF
>TRBJ1-1|TRBV19
CASSTYIRTEAFF
>TRBJ1-2|TRBV25-1
CASSEYGGRRIGGYTF
>TRBJ2-5|TRBV10-3
CAHQVGALQETQYF
>TRBJ2-1|TRBV7-2
CASSQGEWDEQLF
>TRBJ1-2|TRBV2
CASSEHTDGYTF
>TRBJ2-1|TRBV3-1
CASSHGGGEYNEQFF
>TRBJ2-1|TRBV7-9
CASTLAGVTNEQFF
>TRBJ2-5|TRBV5-1
CASSLGSTGGALETQYF